A selection of T cell receptor beta chains follows, all from one sample in a study of cytomegalovirus exposure and HLA in healthy donors. Method: immunoSEQ multiplex PCR; TCRdb's copy keeps in-frame clones and lacks some. The data contain approximately 190,000 clones, 77% of them singletons. Sequenced material: PBMCs. The receptors shown here come from a woman in her 30s in good health and CMV-seropositive. Each CDR3 is given with its conserved first and last residue. The size field is filled for only some rows; it gives once, few, many or a size class.

j_call,clone_size,v_call,cdr3_length,cdr3_aa
TRBJ1-3,once,TRBV7-2,14,CASSTTSSGNTIYF
TRBJ1-5,NA,TRBV28,15,CASNPRQGTNQPQHF
TRBJ1-2,NA,TRBV7-2,13,CASSWGLNYGYTF
TRBJ2-3,NA,TRBV7-6,12,CASWSGADTQYF
TRBJ1-5,few,TRBV2,16,CASSDAPRGYHQPQHF
TRBJ1-2,NA,TRBV10-3,15,CAISEIGQGAGGYTF
TRBJ1-1,NA,TRBV7-2,15,CASSLATGGYTEAFF
TRBJ2-4,NA,TRBV28,14,CASSLRQGGYIQYF
TRBJ1-5,NA,TRBV30,15,CAWSQGTASNQPQHF
TRBJ2-5,NA,TRBV20-1,11,CSARRLETQYF
TRBJ2-3,NA,TRBV28,15,CASSYPTSGGATQYF
TRBJ2-1,few,TRBV4-2,15,CASTYPGTSLNEQFF
TRBJ1-2,NA,TRBV4-3,14,CASSQDPGVYGYTF
TRBJ1-1,few,TRBV30,11,CAWTGSGKAFF
TRBJ2-1,NA,TRBV29-1,12,CSVEVSSHEQFF
TRBJ2-7,NA,TRBV4-2,15,CASSQSERERDEQYF
TRBJ2-7,once,TRBV2,12,CATSYHPYEQYF
TRBJ2-5,NA,TRBV11-2,16,CASSLVGGLREETQYF
TRBJ1-2,NA,TRBV2,16,CASSRDRGVSNYGYTF
TRBJ2-6,few,TRBV9,16,CASSATYNSGANVLTF
TRBJ2-5,once,TRBV4-2,16,CASSRTSGEGVETQYF
TRBJ2-3,few,TRBV5-1,15,CASSDPGGDTDTQYF
TRBJ1-2,NA,TRBV28,15,CASSNPGTRGYGYTF
TRBJ1-5,NA,TRBV6-5,14,CASSLLDSTGPQHF
TRBJ2-1,NA,TRBV7-2,14,CASSRRDRANEQFF
TRBJ1-4,few,TRBV6-1,15,CASRKQPATNEKLFF
TRBJ2-1,NA,TRBV10-3,13,CAISGQRGNEQFF
TRBJ2-7,NA,TRBV7-2,14,CASRPGLAGYEQYF
TRBJ1-2,NA,TRBV19,14,CASTYSRDGYGYTF
TRBJ2-3,NA,TRBV7-2,13,CASSFTGADTQYF
TRBJ2-7,few,TRBV9,14,CASSPRRVGYEQYF
TRBJ1-3,NA,TRBV9,15,CASSAEVISGNTIYF